A single TCR beta chain is shown here with its context. The data are from a study of blood T cell repertoires in COVID-19. Study as a whole: Acute-phase and convalescent COVID-19 samples originated in the United States, Italy and Spain. Sample material is recorded as cDNA or gDNA derived from T cells, B-cell-depleted T cells, or PBMCs.

Authors' data handling: Scientists estimated how many nucleated cells there were by amplifying reference gene primers. The data were produced by immunoSEQ multiplex PCR, yet TCRdb's version contains in-frame clones alone and is incomplete. V, J and clone size are those of that table, while D and trimming were read from the DNA. The sample carries approximately 21,000 clones, around 70% recorded once. The CDR3 consists of 16 residues. V was pared by 5 bases and J by 0 bases, with 6 bases of the junction left unmatched. The germline V gene has CDR1 LNHDA and CDR2 SQIVND (reference sequence). This clonotype was obtained from a human donor in a cohort sampled during active or convalescent COVID-19. The chain recombines TRBV19 with TRBJ1-1; 10 nucleotides agree with TRBD1. Sequencing used peripheral blood. The CDR3 region is CASSPRTGGMNTEAFF. The CDR3 DNA sequence: TGTGCCAGTAGTCCCCGGACAGGGGGGATGAACACTGAAGCTTTCTTT.